The present TCR beta chain was sequenced within a study of T cell responses to AZD1222 COVID-19 vaccine. Study-level results: Unmutated variant regions are reportedly targeted by nearly half of spike-specific TCRs. The sample set comprised mostly white British donors with more females, and clonal diversity was possibly underestimated.

CDR3 length equals 13 residues. CDR1 and CDR2 from the germline V gene are SGHNT and YYREEE (reference sequence). V shed 4 bases and J shed 3 bases, with 10 bases lying between them. This clone appeared once. No antigen is known for it. Assay used: immunoSEQ multiplex PCR; TCRdb lists only in-frame clones, some missing. This sample yields 180,000 or so clones, of which approximately 92% are seen a single time; around 0.97% belongs to the top ten. Sequencing was performed on peripheral blood, taken 28 days after the second dose of the MenACWY control vaccine. The origin of this receptor is an adult who received the MenACWY meningococcal vaccine as a control. The chain carries TRBV5-4 and TRBJ2-5, with D possibly TRBD2 on 6 matching bases. CDR3 DNA sequence: TGTGCCAGCAGCGGCGGGAATAAAGAGACCCAGTACTTC. Translating gives CASSGGNKETQYF.